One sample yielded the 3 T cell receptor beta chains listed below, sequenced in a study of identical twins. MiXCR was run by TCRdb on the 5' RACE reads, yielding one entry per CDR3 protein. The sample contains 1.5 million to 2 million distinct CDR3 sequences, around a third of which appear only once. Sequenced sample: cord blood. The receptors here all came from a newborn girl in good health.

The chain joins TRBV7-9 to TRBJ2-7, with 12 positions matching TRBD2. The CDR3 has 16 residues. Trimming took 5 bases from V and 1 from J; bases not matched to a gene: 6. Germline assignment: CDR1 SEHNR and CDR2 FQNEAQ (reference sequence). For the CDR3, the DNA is TGTGCCAGCAGCATCGGACTAGCGGGACTTTCCTACGAGCAGTACTTC. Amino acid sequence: CASSIGLAGLSYEQYF.

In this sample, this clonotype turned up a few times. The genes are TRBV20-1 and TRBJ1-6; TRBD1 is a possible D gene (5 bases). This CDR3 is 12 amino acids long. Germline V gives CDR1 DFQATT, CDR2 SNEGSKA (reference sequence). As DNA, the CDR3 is TGCAGCGCCCAGGCAGGGAACTCACCCCTCCACTTT. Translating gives CSAQAGNSPLHF.

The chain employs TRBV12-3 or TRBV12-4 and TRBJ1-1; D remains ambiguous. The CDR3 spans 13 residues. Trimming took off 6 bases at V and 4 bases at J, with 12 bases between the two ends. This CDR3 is CASRTAWSTEAFF. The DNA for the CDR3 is TGTGCCAGCAGAACCGCGTGGAGCACTGAAGCTTTCTTT.